What follows describes a single TCR beta chain. These data originate in a study of OX40 agonist ivuxolimab in advanced cancers. Study summary: The drug used for patients, ivuxolimab, was an agonistic anti-OX40 (CD134) antibody.

Samples of blood were obtained at baseline, on cycle 4 day 1, and on cycle 7 day 1. Some clones are missing from TCRdb's copy, which holds only in-frame ones; the method was immunoSEQ multiplex PCR. The data show 83,000 or so clones, roughly four fifths seen once. The CDR3 is 13 residues long. Looked up from germline, CDR1 is SGHNT and CDR2 is YYREEE (reference sequence). V lost 3 bases to trimming and J lost 0 bases, with 6 bases between them. The specimen was CD4+ or CD8+ T cells sorted from blood, collected in a trial of the OX40 agonist ivuxolimab. The V call is TRBV5-4, the J call TRBJ1-1, with a possible D match to TRBD1 (5 bases). The receptor's source is an adult with an advanced solid tumor such as melanoma, head and neck, liver or kidney cancer. Written as DNA, the CDR3 is TGTGCCAGCAGCTCGACAGTGAACACTGAAGCTTTCTTT. It translates to CASSSTVNTEAFF.